This TCR beta chain was sequenced for a study of blood T cell repertoires in COVID-19. Study overall: The analysed material was cDNA or gDNA that came from T cells, B-cell-depleted T cells, or PBMCs.

The germline V and J ends were trimmed by 1 base and 7 bases, with 7 bases remaining between them. The CDR3 has 12 residues. Seattle-derived patients entered the study during active infection and were followed longitudinally. Profiled with immunoSEQ multiplex PCR; TCRdb holds only in-frame clones, not every one. The sample holds about 300,000 clones; 90% to 95% are singletons and the top ten take approximately 2.1%. Source material: peripheral blood. The receptor was isolated from a woman aged 25 to 45 with COVID-19, enrolled during active disease. The chain uses TRBV12-3 or TRBV12-4 and TRBJ1-2; D might be TRBD1 (5 bases). The CDR3 protein is CASSLEGFGYTF. The DNA for the CDR3 is TGTGCCAGCAGTTTAGAGGGGTTTGGCTACACCTTC.